This TCR beta chain was sequenced during a study of OX40 agonist ivuxolimab in advanced cancers. The wider study: While on treatment, patients had intravenous ivuxolimab at 0.01 to 10 mg/kg every 2 weeks. Three patients had partial responses: one hepatocellular carcinoma, two cutaneous melanoma. Study-wide results and caveats: In general, CD8+ T cells held more expanded clones than CD4+ did, on average. At doses 0.1 to 3.0 mg/kg, CD4+ and CD8+ clones expanded.

Sequenced by immunoSEQ multiplex PCR; TCRdb stores in-frame clones only, minus some. Here the sample spans about 72,000 clones, around 90% being singletons. J lost 5 bases, V lost 5 bases, and 7 bases had no gene match. From germline, CDR1 is MDHEN and CDR2 SYDVKM. This CDR3 spans 14 amino acids. Concerning this clone itself: The antigen is unknown.

The sample in question was CD4+ or CD8+ T cells sorted from blood, obtained in a trial of the OX40 agonist ivuxolimab. The sequence was obtained from an adult with an advanced solid tumor such as melanoma, head and neck, liver or kidney cancer. The chain has TRBV28 and TRBJ1-2; 8 bases are a match to TRBD1. The CDR3 loop is CASSPPGQAYGYTF. The CDR3, as DNA: TGTGCCAGCAGTCCGCCGGGACAGGCTTATGGCTACACCTTC.